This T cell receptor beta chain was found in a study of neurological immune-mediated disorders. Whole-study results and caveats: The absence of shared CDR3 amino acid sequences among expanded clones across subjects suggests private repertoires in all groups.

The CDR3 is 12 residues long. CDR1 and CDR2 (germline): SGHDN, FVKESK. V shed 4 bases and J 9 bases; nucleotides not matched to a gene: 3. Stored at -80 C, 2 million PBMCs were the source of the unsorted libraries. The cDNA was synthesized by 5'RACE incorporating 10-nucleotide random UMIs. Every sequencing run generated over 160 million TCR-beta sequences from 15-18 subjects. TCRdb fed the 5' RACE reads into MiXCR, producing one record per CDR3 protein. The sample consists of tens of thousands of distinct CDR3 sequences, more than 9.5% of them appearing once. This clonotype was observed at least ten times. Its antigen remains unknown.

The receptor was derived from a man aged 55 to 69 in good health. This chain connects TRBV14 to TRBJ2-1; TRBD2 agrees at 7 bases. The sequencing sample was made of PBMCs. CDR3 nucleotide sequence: TGTGCCAGCAGCCGTAGCGGGCCTGAGCAGTTCTTC. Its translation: CASSRSGPEQFF. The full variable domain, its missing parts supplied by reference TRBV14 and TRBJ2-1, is EAGVTQFPSHSVIEKGQTVTLRCDPISGHDNLYWYRRVMGKEIKFLLHFVKESKQDESGMPNNRFLAERTGGTYSTLKVQPAELEDSGVYFCASSRSGPEQFFGPGTRLTVL.